This TCR beta chain was found in a study of T cells in Graves' hyperthyroidism and ophthalmopathy. In regard to this clonotype: Its antigen is undetermined.

This CDR3 contains 14 residues. From germline, CDR1 is LGHNT and CDR2 FRNRAP. The V gene lost 1 base and the J gene lost 4 bases, with 10 bases spanning the gap. Study outcomes and limitations: Blood also contained most expanded thyroid clonotypes above 0.001.

It was RNA transcripts that yielded the amplified TCR beta CDR3 regions. The TCR CDR3 was amplified in a first-round RT-PCR using the HTBI primer set. In TCRdb, the multiplex PCR reads were re-called with MiXCR into one record per CDR3 protein. The repertoire holds 300,000 to 450,000 distinct CDR3 sequences, with about 25% as singletons. V gene TRBV12-5 combines with J gene TRBJ1-2; possibly TRBD1 for D (5 bases). Material for sequencing was blood. This receptor was obtained from a man aged 50-59 years with Graves' hyperthyroidism. The CDR3: CASGLADITYGYTF. The CDR3 DNA is TGTGCTAGTGGTTTGGCGGACATAACCTATGGCTACACCTTC.